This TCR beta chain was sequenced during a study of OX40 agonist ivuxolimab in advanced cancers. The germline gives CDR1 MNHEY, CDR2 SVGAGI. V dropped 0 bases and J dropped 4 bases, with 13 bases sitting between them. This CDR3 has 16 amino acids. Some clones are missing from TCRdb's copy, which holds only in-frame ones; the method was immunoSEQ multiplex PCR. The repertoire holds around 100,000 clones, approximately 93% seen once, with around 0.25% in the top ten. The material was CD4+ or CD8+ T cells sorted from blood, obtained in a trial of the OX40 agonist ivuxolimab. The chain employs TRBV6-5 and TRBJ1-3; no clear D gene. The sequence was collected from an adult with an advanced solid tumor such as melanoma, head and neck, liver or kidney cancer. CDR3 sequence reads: CASSYSSSGVGNTIYF. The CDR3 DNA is TGTGCCAGCAGTTACTCGTCGTCTGGAGTGGGAAACACCATATATTTT.